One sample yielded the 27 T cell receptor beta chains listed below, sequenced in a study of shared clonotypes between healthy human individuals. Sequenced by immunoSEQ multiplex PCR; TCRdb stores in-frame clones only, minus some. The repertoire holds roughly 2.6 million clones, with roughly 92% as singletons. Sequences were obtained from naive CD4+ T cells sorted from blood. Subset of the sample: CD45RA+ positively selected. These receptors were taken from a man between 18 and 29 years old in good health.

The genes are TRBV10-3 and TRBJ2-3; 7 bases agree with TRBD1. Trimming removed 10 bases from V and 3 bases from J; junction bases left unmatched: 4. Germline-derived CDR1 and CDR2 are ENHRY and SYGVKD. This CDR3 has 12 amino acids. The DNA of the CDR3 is TGTGCCACCACACAGGGGACAGATACGCAGTATTTT. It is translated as CATTQGTDTQYF.

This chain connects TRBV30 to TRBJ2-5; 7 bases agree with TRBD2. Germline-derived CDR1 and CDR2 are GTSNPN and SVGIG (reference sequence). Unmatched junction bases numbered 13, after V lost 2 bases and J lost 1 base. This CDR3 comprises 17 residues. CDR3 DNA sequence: TGTGCCTGGAGTCCCCCTTGGCAAGCGGGGATCCAAGAGACCCAGTACTTC. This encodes CAWSPPWQAGIQETQYF. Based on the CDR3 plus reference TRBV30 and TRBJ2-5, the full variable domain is SQTIHQWPATLVQPVGSPLSLECTVEGTSNPNLYWYRQAAGRGLQLLFYSVGIGQISSEVPQNLSASRPQDRQFILSSKKLLLSDSGFYLCAWSPPWQAGIQETQYFGPGTRLLVL.

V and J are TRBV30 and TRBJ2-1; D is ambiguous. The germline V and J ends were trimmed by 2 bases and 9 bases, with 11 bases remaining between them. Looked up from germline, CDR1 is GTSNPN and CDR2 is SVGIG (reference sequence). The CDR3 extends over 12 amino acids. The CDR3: CAWSPNPGEQFF. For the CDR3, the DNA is TGTGCCTGGAGTCCTAATCCGGGTGAGCAGTTCTTC.

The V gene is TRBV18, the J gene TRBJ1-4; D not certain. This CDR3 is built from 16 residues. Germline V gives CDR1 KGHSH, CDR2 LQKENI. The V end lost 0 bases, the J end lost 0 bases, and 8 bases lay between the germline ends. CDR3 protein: CASSPPIFATNEKLFF. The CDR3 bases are TGTGCCAGCTCACCACCTATTTTTGCAACTAATGAAAAACTGTTTTTT.

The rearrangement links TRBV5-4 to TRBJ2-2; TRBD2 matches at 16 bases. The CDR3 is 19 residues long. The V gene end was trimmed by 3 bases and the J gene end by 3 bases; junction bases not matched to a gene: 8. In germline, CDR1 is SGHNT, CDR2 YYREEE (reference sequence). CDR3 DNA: TGTGCCAGCAGCTCGGGACTAGCGGGAGGGGTTAGGGACACCGGGGAGCTGTTTTTT. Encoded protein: CASSSGLAGGVRDTGELFF.

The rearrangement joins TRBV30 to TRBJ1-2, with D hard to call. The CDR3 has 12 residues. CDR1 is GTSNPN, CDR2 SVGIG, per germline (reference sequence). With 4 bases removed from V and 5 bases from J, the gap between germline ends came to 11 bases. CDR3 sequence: CAWINKGYGYTF. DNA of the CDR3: TGTGCCTGGATTAACAAAGGATATGGCTACACCTTC.

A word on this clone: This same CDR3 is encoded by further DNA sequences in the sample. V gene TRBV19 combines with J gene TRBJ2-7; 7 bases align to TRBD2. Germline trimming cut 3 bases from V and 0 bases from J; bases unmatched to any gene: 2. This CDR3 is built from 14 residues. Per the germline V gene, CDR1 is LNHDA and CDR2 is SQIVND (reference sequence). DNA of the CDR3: TGTGCCAGTAGTATGGGCGGGAGCTCCTACGAGCAGTACTTC. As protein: CASSMGGSSYEQYF.

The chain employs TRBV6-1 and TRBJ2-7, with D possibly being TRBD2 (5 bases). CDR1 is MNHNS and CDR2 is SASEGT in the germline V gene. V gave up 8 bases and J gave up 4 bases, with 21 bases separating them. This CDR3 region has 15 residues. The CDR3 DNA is TGTGCCAGCCAATCTCCGGGAACCCCCTATTACGAGCAGTACTTC. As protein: CASQSPGTPYYEQYF.

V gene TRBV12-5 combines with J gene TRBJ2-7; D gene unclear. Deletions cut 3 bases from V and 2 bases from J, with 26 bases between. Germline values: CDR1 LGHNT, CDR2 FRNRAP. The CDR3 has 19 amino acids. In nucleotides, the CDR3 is TGTGCTAGTGGTTTATTTCAGGCCCGTTGGCCGTTTGTTCCCTACGAGCAGTACTTC. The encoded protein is CASGLFQARWPFVPYEQYF.

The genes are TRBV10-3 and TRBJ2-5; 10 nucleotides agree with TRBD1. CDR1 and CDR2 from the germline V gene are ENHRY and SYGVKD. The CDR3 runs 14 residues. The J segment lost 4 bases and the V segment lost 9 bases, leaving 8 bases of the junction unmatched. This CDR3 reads CAIRSGTGVETQYF. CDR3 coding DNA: TGTGCCATTCGCTCCGGGACAGGGGTAGAGACCCAGTACTTC.

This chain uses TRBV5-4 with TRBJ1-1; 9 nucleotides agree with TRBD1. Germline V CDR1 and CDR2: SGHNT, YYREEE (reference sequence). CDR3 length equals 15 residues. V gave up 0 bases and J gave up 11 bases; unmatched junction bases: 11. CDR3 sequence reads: CASSLGVDRGRVAFF. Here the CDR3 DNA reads TGTGCCAGCAGCTTGGGGGTGGACAGGGGACGAGTGGCTTTCTTT.

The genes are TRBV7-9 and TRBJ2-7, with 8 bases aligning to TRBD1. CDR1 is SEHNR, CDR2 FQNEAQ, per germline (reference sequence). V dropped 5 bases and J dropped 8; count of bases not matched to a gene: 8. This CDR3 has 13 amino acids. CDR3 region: CASSIERQGKQYF. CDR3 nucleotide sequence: TGTGCCAGCAGCATAGAACGACAGGGGAAGCAGTACTTC.

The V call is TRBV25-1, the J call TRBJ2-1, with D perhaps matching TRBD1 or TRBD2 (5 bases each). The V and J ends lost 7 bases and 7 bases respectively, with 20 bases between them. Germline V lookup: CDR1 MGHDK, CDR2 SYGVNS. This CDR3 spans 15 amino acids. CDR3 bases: TGTGCCAGCACTCCGAGGGGCGACCCGTCGAATGAGCAGTTCTTC. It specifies CASTPRGDPSNEQFF.

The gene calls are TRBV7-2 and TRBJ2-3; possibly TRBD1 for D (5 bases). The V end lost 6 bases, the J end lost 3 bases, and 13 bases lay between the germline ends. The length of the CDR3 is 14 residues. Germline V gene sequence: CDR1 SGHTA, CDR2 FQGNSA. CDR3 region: CASRNRGSTDTQYF. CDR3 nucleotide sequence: TGTGCCAGCAGAAATAGGGGATCTACAGATACGCAGTATTTT.

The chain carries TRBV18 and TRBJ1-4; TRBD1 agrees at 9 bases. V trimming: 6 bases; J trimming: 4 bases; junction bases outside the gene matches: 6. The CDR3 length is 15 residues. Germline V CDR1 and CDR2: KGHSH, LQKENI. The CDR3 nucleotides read TGTGCCAGCTCCCCCGGGACAGGGCGTAATGAAAAACTGTTTTTT. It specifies CASSPGTGRNEKLFF.

DNA for the CDR3: TGTGCCAGCAGGGGGACAGGGGGGTCGGAAGCTGAAGCTTTCTTT. Translated: CASRGTGGSEAEAFF. The genes are TRBV6-6 and TRBJ1-1; 11 nucleotides agree with TRBD1. The CDR3 length is 15 residues. Trimming at V came to 6 bases and at J to 6 bases, leaving 9 bases not matched to a gene. From germline, CDR1 is MNHNY and CDR2 SVGAGI (reference sequence).

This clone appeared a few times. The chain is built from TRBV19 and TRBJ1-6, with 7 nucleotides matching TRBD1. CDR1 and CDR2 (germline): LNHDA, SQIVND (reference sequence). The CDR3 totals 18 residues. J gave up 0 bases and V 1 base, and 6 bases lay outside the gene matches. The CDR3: CASSIVPGGPSYNSPLHF. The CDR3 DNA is TGTGCCAGTAGTATAGTTCCAGGGGGACCCTCCTATAATTCACCCCTCCACTTT.

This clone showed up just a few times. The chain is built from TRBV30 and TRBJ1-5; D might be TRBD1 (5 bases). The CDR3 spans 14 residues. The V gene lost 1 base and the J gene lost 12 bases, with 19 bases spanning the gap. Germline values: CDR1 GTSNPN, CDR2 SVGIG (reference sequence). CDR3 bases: TGTGCCTGGAGTGGCGGGACCCAGCACGGGGGCCAGCATTTT. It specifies CAWSGGTQHGGQHF.

The CDR3 is CAISGTSGSGGYEQYF. As DNA, the CDR3 is TGTGCCATCAGCGGGACTAGCGGGAGTGGGGGCTACGAGCAGTACTTC. V and J are TRBV10-3 and TRBJ2-7; 14 bases line up with TRBD2. The CDR3 is made up of 16 amino acids. In germline, CDR1 is ENHRY, CDR2 SYGVKD. The V and J ends lost 6 bases and 3 bases, in that order; junction bases with no gene match: 7.

CDR3 region: CASSIGTSVTNNEQFF. The DNA for the CDR3 is TGTGCCAGTAGTATTGGGACTAGCGTAACAAACAATGAGCAGTTCTTC. This chain joins TRBV19 and TRBJ2-1; TRBD2 matches at 10 bases. CDR1 and CDR2 from the germline V gene are LNHDA and SQIVND (reference sequence). Trimming at V came to 3 bases and at J to 5 bases, leaving 7 bases not matched to a gene. The length of the CDR3 is 16 residues.

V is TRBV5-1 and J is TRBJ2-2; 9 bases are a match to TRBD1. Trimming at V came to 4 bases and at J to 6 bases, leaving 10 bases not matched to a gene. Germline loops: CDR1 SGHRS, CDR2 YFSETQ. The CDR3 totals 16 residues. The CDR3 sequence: CASSPPGTGRPGELFF. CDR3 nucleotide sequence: TGCGCCAGCAGCCCACCCGGGACAGGGCGCCCCGGGGAGCTGTTTTTT.

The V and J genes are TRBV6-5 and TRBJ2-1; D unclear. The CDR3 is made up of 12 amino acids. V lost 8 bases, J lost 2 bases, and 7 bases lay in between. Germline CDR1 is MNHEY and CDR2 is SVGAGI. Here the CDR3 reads CASGTPYNEQFF. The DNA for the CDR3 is TGTGCCAGCGGAACACCCTACAATGAGCAGTTCTTC.

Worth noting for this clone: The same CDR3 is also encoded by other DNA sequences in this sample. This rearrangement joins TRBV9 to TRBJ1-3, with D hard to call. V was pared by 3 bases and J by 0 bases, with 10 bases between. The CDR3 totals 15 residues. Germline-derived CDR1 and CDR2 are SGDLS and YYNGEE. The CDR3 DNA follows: TGTGCCAGCAGCGCCACCGGGTCCTCTGGAAACACCATATATTTT. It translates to CASSATGSSGNTIYF.

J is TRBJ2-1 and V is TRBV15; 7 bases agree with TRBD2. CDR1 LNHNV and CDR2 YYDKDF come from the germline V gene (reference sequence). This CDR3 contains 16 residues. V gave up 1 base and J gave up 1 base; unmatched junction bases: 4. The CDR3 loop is CATSRVGGVSYNEQFF. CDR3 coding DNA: TGTGCCACCAGCAGAGTTGGGGGGGTGTCCTACAATGAGCAGTTCTTC. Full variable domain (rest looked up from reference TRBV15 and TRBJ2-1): DAMVIQNPRYQVTQFGKPVTLSCSQTLNHNVMYWYQQKSSQAPKLLFHYYDKDFNNEADTPDNFQSRRPNTSFCFLDIRSPGLGDTAMYLCATSRVGGVSYNEQFFGPGTRLTVL.

CDR3 coding DNA: TGTGCTAGTGGTTTGGGCTCAGTCGACCAAGAGACCCAGTACTTC. Residues: CASGLGSVDQETQYF. This chain joins TRBV12-5 and TRBJ2-5; D is undetermined. This CDR3 has 15 residues. Trimming cost V 1 base and J 0 bases, with 9 bases left between them. CDR1 is LGHNT and CDR2 is FRNRAP in the germline V gene.

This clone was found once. The CDR3 DNA reads as TGTGCCAGCAGCTTGGCATCGGGAGTCACCGGGGAGCTGTTTTTT. Translation gives CASSLASGVTGELFF. This chain links TRBV7-9 with TRBJ2-2; a weak D match, TRBD2 (6 bases). The CDR3 has 15 amino acids. From germline, CDR1 is SEHNR and CDR2 FQNEAQ (reference sequence). V lost 3 bases to trimming and J lost 4 bases, with 12 bases between them.

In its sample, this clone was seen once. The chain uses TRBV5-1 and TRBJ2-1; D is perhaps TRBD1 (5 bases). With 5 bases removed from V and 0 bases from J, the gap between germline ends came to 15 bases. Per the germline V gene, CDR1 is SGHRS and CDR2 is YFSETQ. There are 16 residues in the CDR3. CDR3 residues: CASSITGASSYNEQFF. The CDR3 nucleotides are TGCGCCAGCAGTATCACAGGAGCTAGCTCCTACAATGAGCAGTTCTTC.